The sequence of this T cell receptor (beta chain) was determined in a study of human T cells and chemical hapten exposure. TCRdb re-analysed the RACE reads in MiXCR, keeping a single row per CDR3 protein. The sample shows a few hundred thousand distinct CDR3 sequences, over 6% of them seen only once. The time point is: patch test 2, 6 weeks after DPC sensitization. The treatment here: therapeutic diphenylcyclopropenone sensitization with weekly scalp DPC. Venepuncture was done earlier than the placement of each patch test. V was shortened by 4 bases and J by 2 bases, with 13 bases between the two germline ends. The germline gives CDR1 MNHEY, CDR2 SVGEGT. The CDR3 sequence is 15 residues long.

The material sequenced was whole blood, taken in connection with sensitization to the hapten diphenylcyclopropenone (DPC). The receptor comes from a woman aged 18-35 years with alopecia areata. Some clones in this sample may be carry-over from other donors' samples. V is TRBV6-2 or TRBV6-3 and J is TRBJ2-3, with TRBD2 as a possible D gene (7 bases). CDR3 nucleotides: TGTGCCAGCAGTTCCGGCGGGGGCCCCACAGATACGCAGTATTTT. Amino acids: CASSSGGGPTDTQYF.